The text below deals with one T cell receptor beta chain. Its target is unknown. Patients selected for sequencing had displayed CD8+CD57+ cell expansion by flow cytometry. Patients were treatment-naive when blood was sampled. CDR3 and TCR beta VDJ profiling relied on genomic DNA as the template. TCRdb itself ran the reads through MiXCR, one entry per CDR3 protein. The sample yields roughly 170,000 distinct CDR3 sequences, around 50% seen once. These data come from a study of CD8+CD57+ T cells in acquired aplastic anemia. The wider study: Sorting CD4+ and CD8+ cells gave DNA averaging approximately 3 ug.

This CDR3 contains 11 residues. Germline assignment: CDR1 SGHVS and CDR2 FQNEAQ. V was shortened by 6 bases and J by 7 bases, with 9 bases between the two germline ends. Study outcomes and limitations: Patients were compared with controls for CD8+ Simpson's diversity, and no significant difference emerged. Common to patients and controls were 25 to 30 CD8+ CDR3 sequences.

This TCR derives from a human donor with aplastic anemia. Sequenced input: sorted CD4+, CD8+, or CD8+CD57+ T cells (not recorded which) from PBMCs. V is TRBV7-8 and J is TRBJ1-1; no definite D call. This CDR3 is CASSARNEAFF. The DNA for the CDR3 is TGTGCCAGCAGTGCGAGAAATGAAGCTTTCTTT.